The subject of this entry is one T cell receptor (beta chain). Its target is not known. The data stem from a study of blood T cells in healthy people across ages. The study, taken as a whole, reports: Diversity of TCR beta per million T cells declined in a roughly linear way with age.

A J-beta primer mix and a sample-barcoded 5' primer were used in a second PCR of about 7 to 12 cycles. TCRdb ran MiXCR on the 5' RACE reads and lists one entry per CDR3 protein. The sample has roughly 2 million distinct CDR3 sequences, around 50% seen once. There are 16 residues in the CDR3. Trimming cost V 2 bases and J 3 bases; bases outside gene matches: 4. Germline CDR1 DFQATT, CDR2 SNEGSKA (reference sequence). A minimum of 5.5 micrograms of total RNA was extracted per sample. The receptor's source is a woman between 40 and 50 years old in good health. J is TRBJ2-1 and V is TRBV20-1; TRBD2 matches at 13 bases. Sequencing used blood. The CDR3 DNA follows: TGCAGTGCTAGAACTAGCGGGGGGGCGGTCTACAATGAGCAGTTCTTC. Residues: CSARTSGGAVYNEQFF.